Below are 4 T cell receptor beta chains sequenced from a single sample in a study of T cell responses to AZD1222 COVID-19 vaccine. Using immunoSEQ multiplex PCR, the repertoire was profiled, and TCRdb retains in-frame clones only, with some absent. The profile shows around 180,000 clones, 90% to 95% of them singletons. The source was peripheral blood, collected on day 0 of AZD1222 vaccination. Source of these receptors: an adult in good health.

CDR3 sequence reads: CASSLGRWGEQYF. CDR3 nucleotide sequence: TGTGCCAGCAGCTTAGGGCGGTGGGGCGAGCAGTACTTC. The chain carries TRBV11-2 and TRBJ2-7; D not resolved. The germline V gene has CDR1 SGHAT and CDR2 FQNNGV. V was clipped by 1 base and J by 6 bases, with 10 bases between them. The CDR3 has 13 amino acids.

V and J are TRBV9 and TRBJ2-7; TRBD1 matches at 9 bases. The V gene end was trimmed by 3 bases and the J gene end by 2 bases; junction bases not matched to a gene: 6. CDR3 size: 15 residues. Looked up from germline, CDR1 is SGDLS and CDR2 is YYNGEE. The CDR3 region has the DNA TGTGCCAGCAGCGAAACCGGGACAGGGACCTACGAGCAGTACTTC. This encodes CASSETGTGTYEQYF.

This clone was found once. CDR3 region: CSVVAGNQPQHF. For the CDR3, the DNA is TGCAGCGTTGTGGCGGGAAATCAGCCCCAGCATTTT. V and J are TRBV29-1 and TRBJ1-5; D call uncertain. The CDR3 is made up of 12 amino acids. Germline loops: CDR1 SQVTM, CDR2 ANQGSEA. V was pared by 4 bases and J by 4 bases, with 8 bases between.

This chain joins TRBV28 and TRBJ1-2; the D gene is possibly TRBD1 (6 bases). Germline V gene sequence: CDR1 MDHEN, CDR2 SYDVKM. The CDR3 consists of 14 residues. Trimming stripped 3 bases from V and 8 bases from J, with 16 bases between. The CDR3 bases are TGTGCCAGCAGTTTTGTACGGGGGGCTGGAGGCTACACCTTC. It specifies CASSFVRGAGGYTF.